This T cell receptor (beta chain) was recorded in a study of blood T cell repertoires in COVID-19. In the study's own analysis: Estimation of nucleated cell counts was performed using reference gene primer amplification. Assay: immunoSEQ multiplex PCR; the TCRdb copy retains only in-frame clones and omits some. V and J calls and clone size are copied from that table; D and trimming were computed from the DNA. In the table there are 250,000 or so clones, around 84% of which are singletons. Germline CDR1 and CDR2: ENHRY and SYGVKD. Trimming took 6 bases from V and 0 from J; bases not matched to a gene: 11. The CDR3 sequence is 17 residues long.

The clonotype comes from a woman between 18 and 29 years old with acute or convalescent COVID-19. This sequence joins TRBV10-3 and TRBJ1-3; 7 bases fit TRBD1. Sequencing was done on a sample of peripheral blood. As DNA, the CDR3 is TGTGCCATCAGCCGGACAGGCTTTGACTCCTCTGGAAACACCATATATTTT. Protein product: CAISRTGFDSSGNTIYF.